These T cell receptor beta chains were read from a single sample in a study of T-cell memory formation after mild COVID-19. MiXCR, run by TCRdb on the 5' RACE reads, gives a single entry per CDR3 protein. The table lists roughly 200,000 distinct CDR3 sequences, more than 15% of them singletons, with about 1.9% in the top ten. What was sequenced was PBMCs or a T cell subset sorted from them (not recorded which). These receptors all stem from an adult woman who had mild COVID-19 (a few samples of this study predate the infection). Cell type and time point are not known. The CDR3 runs from the conserved cysteine through the conserved F or W. Rows give clone size only sometimes, using once, few, many, or a class for an expanded clone.

v_call clone_size cdr3_aa
TRBV7-2 NA CASRPPFETQYF
TRBV7-3 few CASSLSVRGEQFF
TRBV5-1 few CASSMSLQETQYF
TRBV20-1 few CSARAPGGGWPEAFF
TRBV12-3/TRBV12-4 NA CASSLGAPYEQYF
TRBV20-1 NA CSAREGLPSGNTIYF
TRBV27 NA CASSSMDRSQETQYF
TRBV5-1 few CASSLQMMNTEAFF
TRBV2 NA CASSRTGANTEAFF
TRBV12-3/TRBV12-4 few CASRAGGSTDTQYF
TRBV5-1 NA CASSLESGGAVYF
TRBV20-1 NA CSARKGLGLAGGMTPGADTQYF
TRBV6-6 few CASSYPLWGNSYEQYF
TRBV20-1 NA CSANRGPSNTEAFF
TRBV4-3 many CASSQDRAVSTDTQYF
TRBV29-1 few CSVEGGPGAGYEQYF
TRBV19 NA CASSGTGSRGNQPQHF
TRBV3-1 once CASSQRWFEQFF
TRBV12-3/TRBV12-4 many CASSSTGELFF
TRBV9 NA CASSVGSGSTGEQYF
TRBV7-2 few CASSSSFTGFSYNEQFF
TRBV5-1 NA CASSLATTGGNEQFF
TRBV20-1 few CSANLPGSNYEQYF
TRBV25-1 many CASSRELTGELFF
TRBV24-1 NA CATSGTSGMNEQFF
TRBV7-6 few CASSLRDSSNYGYTF
TRBV6-1 NA CASSEGWDGYTGPDTQYF
TRBV3-1 NA CASSHGDSLNTGELFF
TRBV4-3 few CASSQDISGISNEQFF
TRBV4-3 NA CASSQDTQDRDYEQYF
TRBV12-3/TRBV12-4 NA CASSLNLQSIQYF
TRBV12-3/TRBV12-4 NA CASRGAGEGSGAFF
TRBV29-1 NA CSVPAWTSVGEQYF
TRBV5-1 NA CASSKYRDQETQYF
TRBV19 NA CASSNVGARTYEQYF
TRBV24-1 NA CATSGGDRYQPQHF
TRBV6-2/TRBV6-3 NA CASSYSEGWREGRDTQYF
TRBV3-1 NA CASSQGQGASEQFF
TRBV12-3/TRBV12-4 NA CASGLAGGGEQFF
TRBV11-3 NA CASSGTTHGELFF
TRBV30 few CAGDRGGDTEAFF
TRBV12-3/TRBV12-4 NA CASRRDRGPDTQYF
TRBV30 few CAWSVMVILNTGELFF
TRBV7-8 few CASRNRANTGELFF
TRBV6-5 NA CASSRSGQLSTDTQYF
TRBV5-1 NA CASSLDHAGYNEQFF